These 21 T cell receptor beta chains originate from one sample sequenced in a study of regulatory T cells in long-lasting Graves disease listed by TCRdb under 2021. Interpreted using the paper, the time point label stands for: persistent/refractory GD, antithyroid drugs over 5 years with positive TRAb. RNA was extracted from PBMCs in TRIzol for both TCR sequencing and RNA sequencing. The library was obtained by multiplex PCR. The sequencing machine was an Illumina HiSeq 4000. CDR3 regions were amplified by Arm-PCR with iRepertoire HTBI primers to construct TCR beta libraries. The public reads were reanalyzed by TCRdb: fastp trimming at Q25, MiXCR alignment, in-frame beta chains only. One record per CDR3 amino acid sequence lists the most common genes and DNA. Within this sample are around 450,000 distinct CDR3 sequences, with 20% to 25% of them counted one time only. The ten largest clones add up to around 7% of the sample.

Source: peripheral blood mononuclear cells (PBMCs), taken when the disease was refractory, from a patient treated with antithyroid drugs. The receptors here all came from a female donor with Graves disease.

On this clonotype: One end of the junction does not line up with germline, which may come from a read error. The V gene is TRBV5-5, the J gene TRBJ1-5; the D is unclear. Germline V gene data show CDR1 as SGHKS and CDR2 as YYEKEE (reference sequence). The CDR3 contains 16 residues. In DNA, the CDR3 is TGTGCCAGCAGCTTGGGGCATACGAATAGCAATCGGCCCCAGCATTTT. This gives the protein CASSLGHTNSNRPQHF.

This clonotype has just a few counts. Here the CDR3 reads CASSLPGLAGEETQYF. DNA of the CDR3: TGTGCCAGCAGCTTGCCGGGACTAGCGGGAGAAGAGACCCAGTACTTC. The V and J genes are TRBV7-8 and TRBJ2-5, with 14 bases aligning to TRBD2. V lost 3 bases and J lost 3; bases outside the gene matches: 3. This CDR3 spans 16 amino acids. CDR1 SGHVS and CDR2 FQNEAQ come from the germline V gene.

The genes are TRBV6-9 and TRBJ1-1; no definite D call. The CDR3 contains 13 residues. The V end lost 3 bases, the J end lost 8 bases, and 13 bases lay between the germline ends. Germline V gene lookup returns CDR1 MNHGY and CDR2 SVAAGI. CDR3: CASSYTGIREAFF. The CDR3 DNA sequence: TGTGCCAGCAGTTACACTGGGATTCGCGAAGCTTTCTTT.

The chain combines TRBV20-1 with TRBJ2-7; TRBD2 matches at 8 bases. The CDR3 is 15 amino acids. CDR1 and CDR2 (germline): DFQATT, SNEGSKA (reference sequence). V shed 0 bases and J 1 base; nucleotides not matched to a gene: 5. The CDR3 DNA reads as TGCAGTGCTAGAGATCGGGGGGGGGAATCCTACGAGCAGTACTTC. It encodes CSARDRGGESYEQYF.

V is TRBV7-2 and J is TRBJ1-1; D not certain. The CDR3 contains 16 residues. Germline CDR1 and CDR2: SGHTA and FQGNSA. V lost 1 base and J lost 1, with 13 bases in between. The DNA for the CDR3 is TGTGCCAGCAGCTTAGGTTTCGACGGATCGAACACTGAAGCTTTCTTT. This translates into CASSLGFDGSNTEAFF.

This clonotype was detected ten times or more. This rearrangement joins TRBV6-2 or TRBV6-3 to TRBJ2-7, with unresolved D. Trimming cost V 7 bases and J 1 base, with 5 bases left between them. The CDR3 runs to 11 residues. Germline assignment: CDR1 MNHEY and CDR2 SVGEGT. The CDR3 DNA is TGTGCCAGCACCGGATCCTACGAGCAGTACTTC. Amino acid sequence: CASTGSYEQYF.

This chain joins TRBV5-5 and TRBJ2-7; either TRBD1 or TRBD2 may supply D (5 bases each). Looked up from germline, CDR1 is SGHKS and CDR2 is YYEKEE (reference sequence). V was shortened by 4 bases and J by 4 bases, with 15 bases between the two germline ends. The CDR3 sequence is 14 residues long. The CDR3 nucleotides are TGTGCCAGCAGCGGCGTGACAGAGGGGTACGAGCAGTACTTC. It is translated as CASSGVTEGYEQYF. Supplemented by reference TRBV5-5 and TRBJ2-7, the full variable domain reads DAGVTQSPTHLIKTRGQQVTLRCSPISGHKSVSWYQQVLGQGPQFIFQYYEKEERGRGNFPDRFSARQFPNYSSELNVNALLLGDSALYLCASSGVTEGYEQYFGPGTRLTVT.

The CDR3 loop is CAWSPQQGPETQYF. The CDR3 DNA reads as TGTGCCTGGAGTCCACAACAGGGGCCAGAGACCCAGTACTTC. The rearrangement uses TRBV30 and TRBJ2-5; TRBD1 matches at 7 bases. Germline CDR1 reads GTSNPN; CDR2 reads SVGIG (reference sequence). The CDR3 extends over 14 amino acids. J gave up 4 bases and V 2 bases, and 7 bases lay outside the gene matches.

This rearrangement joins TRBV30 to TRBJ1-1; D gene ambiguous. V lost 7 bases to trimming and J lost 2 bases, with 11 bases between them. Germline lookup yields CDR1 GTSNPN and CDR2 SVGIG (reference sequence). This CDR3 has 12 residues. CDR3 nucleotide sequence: TGTGCCTACTACCCCAAAAACACTGAAGCTTTCTTT. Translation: CAYYPKNTEAFF.

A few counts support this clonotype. In DNA form, the CDR3 reads TGCAGTGCCCCGGGACAGGTCGTTTCCTATGGCTACACCTTC. As protein: CSAPGQVVSYGYTF. This chain links TRBV20-1 with TRBJ1-2, with TRBD1 matching 8 bases. Per germline, CDR1 DFQATT and CDR2 SNEGSKA (reference sequence). The CDR3 is 14 amino acids. Trimming took 6 bases from V and 4 from J; bases not matched to a gene: 10.

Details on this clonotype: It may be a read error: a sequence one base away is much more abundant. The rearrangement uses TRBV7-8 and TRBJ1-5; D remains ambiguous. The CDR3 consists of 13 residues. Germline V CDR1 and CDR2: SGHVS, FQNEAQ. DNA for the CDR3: TGTGCCAGCACCCTCGGGTTTGGTGAGCCCCGGCATTTT. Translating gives CASTLGFGEPRHF.

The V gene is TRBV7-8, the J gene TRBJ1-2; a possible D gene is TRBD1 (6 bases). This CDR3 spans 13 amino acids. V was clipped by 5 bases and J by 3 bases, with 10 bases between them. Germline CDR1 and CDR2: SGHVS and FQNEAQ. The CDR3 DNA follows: TGTGCCAGCAGCGGATACAGGGACTATGGCTACACCTTC. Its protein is CASSGYRDYGYTF. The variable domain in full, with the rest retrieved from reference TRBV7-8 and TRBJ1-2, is GAGVSQSPRYKVAKRGQDVALRCDPISGHVSLFWYQQALGQGPEFLTYFQNEAQLDKSGLPSDRFFAERPEGSVSTLKIQRTQQEDSAVYLCASSGYRDYGYTFGSGTRLTVV.

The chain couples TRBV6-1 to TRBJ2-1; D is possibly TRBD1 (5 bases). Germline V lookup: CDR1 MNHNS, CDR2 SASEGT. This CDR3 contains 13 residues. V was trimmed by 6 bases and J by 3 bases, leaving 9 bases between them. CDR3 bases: TGTGCCAGCAGAGAGACAGTCTACAATGAGCAGTTCTTC. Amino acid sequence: CASRETVYNEQFF.

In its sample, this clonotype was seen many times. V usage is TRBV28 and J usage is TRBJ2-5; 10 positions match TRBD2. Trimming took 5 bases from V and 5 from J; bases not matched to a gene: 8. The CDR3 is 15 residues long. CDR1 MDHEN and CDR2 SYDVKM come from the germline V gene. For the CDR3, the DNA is TGTGCCAGCAGTCCCGGGGAGCGGGAGGGGGAGACCCAGTACTTC. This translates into CASSPGEREGETQYF.

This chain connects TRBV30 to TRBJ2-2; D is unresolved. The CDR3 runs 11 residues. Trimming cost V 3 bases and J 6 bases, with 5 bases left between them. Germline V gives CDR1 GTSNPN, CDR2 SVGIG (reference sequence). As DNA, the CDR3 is TGTGCCTGGAGAAGGTCCGGGGAGCTGTTTTTT. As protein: CAWRRSGELFF.

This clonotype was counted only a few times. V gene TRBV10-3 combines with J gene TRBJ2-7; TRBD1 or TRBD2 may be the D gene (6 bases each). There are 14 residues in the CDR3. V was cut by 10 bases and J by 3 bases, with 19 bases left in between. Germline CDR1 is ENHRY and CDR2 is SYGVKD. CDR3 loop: CATGARQGGYEQYF. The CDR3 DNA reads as TGTGCCACGGGGGCGAGGCAGGGCGGCTACGAGCAGTACTTC.

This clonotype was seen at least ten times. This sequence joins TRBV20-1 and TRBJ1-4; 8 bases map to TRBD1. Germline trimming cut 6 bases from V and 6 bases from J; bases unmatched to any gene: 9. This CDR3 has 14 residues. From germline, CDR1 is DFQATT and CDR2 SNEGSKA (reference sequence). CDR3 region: CSATRRQGHEKLFF. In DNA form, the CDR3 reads TGCAGTGCCACCCGGAGACAGGGGCATGAAAAACTGTTTTTT.

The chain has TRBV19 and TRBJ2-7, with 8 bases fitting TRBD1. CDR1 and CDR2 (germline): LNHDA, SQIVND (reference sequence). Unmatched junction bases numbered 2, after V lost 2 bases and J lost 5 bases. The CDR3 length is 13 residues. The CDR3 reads CASSINRGDEQYF. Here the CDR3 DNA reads TGTGCCAGTAGTATAAACAGGGGGGACGAGCAGTACTTC.

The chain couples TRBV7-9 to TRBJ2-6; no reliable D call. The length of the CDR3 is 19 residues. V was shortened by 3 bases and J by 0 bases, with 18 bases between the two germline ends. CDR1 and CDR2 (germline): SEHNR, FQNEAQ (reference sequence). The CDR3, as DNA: TGTGCCAGCAGCTTTTTAGGTCAGGCCGTCCTCTCTGGGGCCAACGTCCTGACTTTC. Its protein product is CASSFLGQAVLSGANVLTF.

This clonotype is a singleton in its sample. The CDR3 spells CSAPVAGSSYEQYF. The CDR3 region has the DNA TGCAGTGCGCCGGTAGCGGGAAGCTCCTACGAGCAGTACTTC. The chain links TRBV20-1 to TRBJ2-7, with 8 positions matching TRBD2. There are 14 residues in the CDR3. Germline V lookup: CDR1 DFQATT, CDR2 SNEGSKA (reference sequence). V dropped 6 bases and J dropped 0; count of bases not matched to a gene: 7.

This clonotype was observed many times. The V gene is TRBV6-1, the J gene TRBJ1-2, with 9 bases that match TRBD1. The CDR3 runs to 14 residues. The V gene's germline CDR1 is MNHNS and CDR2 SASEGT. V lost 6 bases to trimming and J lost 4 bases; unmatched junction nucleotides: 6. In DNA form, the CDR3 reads TGTGCCAGCAGAAAGACAGGGGGAGCCTATGGCTACACCTTC. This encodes CASRKTGGAYGYTF.